This TCR beta chain was captured in a study of cytomegalovirus exposure and HLA in healthy donors. Study information: An earlier analysis found roughly 110 million unique TCR beta sequences from approximately 190 million T cells.

Vbeta (60) and Jbeta (13) primers were used in the PCR. Authors' processing steps: Later reanalysis found 75 million to 95 million unique TCR beta chains, around 10 million of them shared. The repertoire was sequenced with immunoSEQ multiplex PCR; TCRdb's copy has only in-frame clones and lacks some. The DNA was the basis for D and trimming; V, J and clone size are from that table. This sample has around 100,000 clones, with approximately 84% found just once. Study outcomes and limitations: In the analysis, some V segments, TRBV6-2 and TRBV6-3 included, were excluded as indistinguishable. In an earlier analysis, about 87% or about 30%: the productive usage of most TCR beta V segments.

The CDR3 is 15 amino acids. CDR1 and CDR2 from the germline V gene are MNHNS and SASEGT. Trimming left V 3 bases short and J 6 bases short, with 15 bases between. This clone was observed a handful of times. Its antigen is undetermined. The clonotype originates from a woman between 18 and 30 years old in good health and CMV-seropositive. This chain links TRBV6-1 with TRBJ1-5; D perhaps matches TRBD1 (6 bases). What was sequenced was PBMCs. This chain's CDR3 is CASSEETGAVQPQHF. CDR3 DNA: TGTGCCAGCAGTGAGGAGACAGGCGCGGTTCAGCCCCAGCATTTT.